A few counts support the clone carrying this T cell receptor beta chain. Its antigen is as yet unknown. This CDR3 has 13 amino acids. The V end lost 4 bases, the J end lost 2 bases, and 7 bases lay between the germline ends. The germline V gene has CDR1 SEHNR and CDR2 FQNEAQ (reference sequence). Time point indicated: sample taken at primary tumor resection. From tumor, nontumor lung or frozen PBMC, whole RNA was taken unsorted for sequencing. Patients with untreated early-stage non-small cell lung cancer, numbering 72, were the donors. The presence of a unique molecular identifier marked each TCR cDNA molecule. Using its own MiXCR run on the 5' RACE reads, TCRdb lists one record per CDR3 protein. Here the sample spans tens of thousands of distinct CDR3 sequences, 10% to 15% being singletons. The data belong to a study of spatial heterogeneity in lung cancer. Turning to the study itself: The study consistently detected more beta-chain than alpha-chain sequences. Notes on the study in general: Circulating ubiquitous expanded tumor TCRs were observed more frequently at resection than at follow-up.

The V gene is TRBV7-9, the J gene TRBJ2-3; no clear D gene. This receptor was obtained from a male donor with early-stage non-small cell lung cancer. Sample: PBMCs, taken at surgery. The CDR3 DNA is TGTGCCAGCAGCTCCCCTTACACAGATACGCAGTATTTT. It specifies CASSSPYTDTQYF.